Included here is one T cell receptor beta chain sequence, with context. Germline V gene lookup returns CDR1 LGHNA and CDR2 YNFKEQ. The CDR3 has 15 residues. The J segment lost 8 bases and the V segment lost 4 bases, leaving 9 bases of the junction unmatched. The data were obtained in a study of blood T cell repertoires in COVID-19. Overall study context: Acute-phase and convalescent COVID-19 samples originated in the United States, Italy and Spain. Nucleic acid was either cDNA or gDNA, and it came from T cells, B-cell-depleted T cells, or PBMCs.

Under the authors' procedure: Reference gene primers were amplified, and this amplification served to estimate nucleated cell counts. Data came from immunoSEQ multiplex PCR; TCRdb stores just in-frame clones and leaves some out. Clone size and the V and J calls come from that table; the DNA yielded D and trimming. The table includes about 97,000 clones, over 70% detected once. The receptor was derived from a man aged 60-69 years with acute or convalescent COVID-19. Sequences were obtained from peripheral blood. The chain carries TRBV4-2 and TRBJ2-1; 9 nucleotides match TRBD1. The CDR3 region is CASSPPGDRVHEQFF. The CDR3 bases are TGTGCCAGCAGCCCCCCCGGGGACAGGGTTCATGAGCAGTTCTTC.